Listed below are T cell receptor beta chains from one sample, sequenced in a study of blood T cell repertoires in COVID-19. Here immunoSEQ multiplex PCR was the method, and the copy in TCRdb shows in-frame clones only, minus some. The data show some 220,000 clones, with 80% seen just once and roughly 12% held by the top ten. Sample: peripheral blood. These receptors all stem from a human donor in a cohort sampled during active COVID-19. CDR3s include the opening cysteine and the closing phenylalanine or tryptophan. The D gene is left open where the match is weak. Size values are once, few and many counts, or a class for expanded clones, and some rows have none.

len	abundance	v_gene	d_gene	j_gene	CDR3nt	CDR3aa
15	once	TRBV18	-	TRBJ1-2	TGTGCCAGCTCACCATTCGGACAAGATAACTATGGCTACACCTTC	CASSPFGQDNYGYTF
13	-	TRBV10-3	-	TRBJ2-3	TGTGCCATCAGTGAGGGGGGAGGAGATACGCAGTATTTT	CAISEGGGDTQYF
14	-	TRBV5-5	-	TRBJ1-6	TGTGCCAGCAGCTTGTATGAGGGAAGCTCACCCCTCCACTTT	CASSLYEGSSPLHF
13	-	TRBV30	-	TRBJ1-5	TGTGCCTGGAGTTCAGGTCCGACTCAGCCCCAGCATTTT	CAWSSGPTQPQHF
14	few	TRBV9	TRBD2	TRBJ2-7	TGTGCCAGCAGCGCGGGACTAGCGCTCTACGAGCAGTACTTC	CASSAGLALYEQYF
15	-	TRBV16	-	TRBJ1-3	TGTGCCAGCAGCCAATCGTATAGCTCTGGAAACACCATATATTTT	CASSQSYSSGNTIYF
15	-	TRBV27	-	TRBJ2-5	TGTGCCAGCAGTTCAGACCGGTCGCAAGCGGCGACCCAGTACTTC	CASSSDRSQAATQYF
15	-	TRBV4-3	TRBD2	TRBJ2-7	TGCGCCAGCAGCCTCGGGACTAGCGGTTCCTACGAGCAGTACTTC	CASSLGTSGSYEQYF
18	-	TRBV9	TRBD2	TRBJ2-1	TGTGCCAGCAGCGTAGACCCCCCGCGGAGGACTAGCGGTAGTGAGCAGTTCTTC	CASSVDPPRRTSGSEQFF
17	-	TRBV6-1	TRBD1	TRBJ2-1	TGTGCCAGCAGTGAATCATTGGGACAGAGCTCCTACAATGAGCAGTTCTTC	CASSESLGQSSYNEQFF
15	few	TRBV25-1	TRBD2	TRBJ2-5	TGTGCCAGCAGAGAGGGCGGGGGGCCTCAAGAGACCCAGTACTTC	CASREGGGPQETQYF
15	-	TRBV7-8	-	TRBJ1-5	TGTGCCAGCAGCTTAGGTGAGGGCCCAAGTCAGCCCCAGCATTTT	CASSLGEGPSQPQHF
14	-	TRBV5-1	-	TRBJ2-5	TGCGCCAGCAGCTTTGAGTTTTCCCGCGAGACCCAGTACTTC	CASSFEFSRETQYF
13	-	TRBV7-3	-	TRBJ1-2	TGTGCCAGCAGCCTAGACAGAAGCTATGGCTACACCTTC	CASSLDRSYGYTF
13	-	TRBV2	-	TRBJ2-1	TGTGCCAGCACCGGGACTCGCTTCAATGAGCAGTTCTTC	CASTGTRFNEQFF
17	-	TRBV4-3	-	TRBJ2-7	TGCGCCAGCAGCCAAGGGACTCCTGCCGCGGGATCCTACGAGCAGTACTTC	CASSQGTPAAGSYEQYF
13	-	TRBV10-3	-	TRBJ2-7	TGTGCCATCAGTGAAGGTCTCTCGGGCGAGCAGTACTTC	CAISEGLSGEQYF
13	-	TRBV3-1/TRBV3-2	-	TRBJ2-7	TGTGCCAGCAGCCAAGGTTGGGGGCGGGAGCAGTACTTC	CASSQGWGREQYF
15	-	TRBV5-1	TRBD1	TRBJ2-3	TGCGCCAGCAGCTTGGTGACAGGGTTCGGAGATACGCAGTATTTT	CASSLVTGFGDTQYF
16	few	TRBV7-7	TRBD2	TRBJ2-2	TGTGCTAGCAGCCCCCAATCGGCGGGAGTTACCGGGGAGCTGTTTTTT	CASSPQSAGVTGELFF
16	-	TRBV19	-	TRBJ1-2	TGTGCCAGTAGAAGGAAGGGGCCGATGAAACTCTATGGCTACACCTTC	CASRRKGPMKLYGYTF
15	-	TRBV28	TRBD2	TRBJ2-1	TGTGCCAGCAGTAGTGCGGGAGAGCTCTACAATGAGCAGTTCTTC	CASSSAGELYNEQFF
14	-	TRBV19	-	TRBJ2-2	TGTGCCAGTAGTGTGGCGGGGGCAACCGGGGAGCTGTTTTTT	CASSVAGATGELFF